The 9 T cell receptor beta chains below all came from one sample that was sequenced in a study of blood T cell repertoires in COVID-19. The method was immunoSEQ multiplex PCR; TCRdb's version includes in-frame clones alone and lacks a portion of them. Of fewer than 200,000 clones in the sample, about 85% are singletons; the top ten hold about 5.3%. Sequencing input: PBMCs or T cells enriched from blood (not recorded which). Receptors originate from a woman in her forties with acute COVID-19.

The chain couples TRBV19 to TRBJ2-7; 9 positions agree with TRBD1. CDR1 and CDR2 from the germline V gene are LNHDA and SQIVND (reference sequence). The CDR3 consists of 14 residues. V was pared by 9 bases and J by 4 bases, with 10 bases of the junction left unmatched. CDR3 in DNA: TGTGCCAGCAAGCCGGGACAGGGTTTATACGAGCAGTACTTC. Translating gives CASKPGQGLYEQYF.

The gene calls are TRBV14 and TRBJ1-1, with TRBD1 matching over 9 bases. The CDR3 extends over 15 amino acids. The J segment lost 5 bases and the V segment lost 1 base, leaving 5 bases of the junction unmatched. In germline, CDR1 is SGHDN, CDR2 FVKESK. Here the CDR3 reads CASSQVTGGATEAFF. The CDR3 region has the DNA TGTGCCAGCAGCCAAGTCACAGGGGGCGCGACTGAAGCTTTCTTT.

This chain joins TRBV5-4 and TRBJ1-1; D gene unclear. CDR1 SGHNT and CDR2 YYREEE come from the germline V gene (reference sequence). The CDR3 loop spans 12 amino acids. Trimming took off 0 bases at V and 5 bases at J, with 5 bases between the two ends. The CDR3 sequence: CASSLVNTEAFF. The CDR3 region has the DNA TGTGCCAGCAGCTTGGTCAATACTGAAGCTTTCTTT.

The chain joins TRBV9 to TRBJ1-2; 8 nucleotides agree with TRBD1. The CDR3 sequence is 14 residues long. V lost 5 bases and J lost 7; bases outside the gene matches: 10. Looked up from germline, CDR1 is SGDLS and CDR2 is YYNGEE. CDR3 sequence: CASSHVGQGGGYTF. The CDR3 DNA sequence: TGTGCCAGCAGTCATGTTGGACAGGGTGGTGGCTACACCTTC.

J is TRBJ2-3 and V is TRBV5-1; 8 positions match TRBD2. V gave up 4 bases and J gave up 1 base; unmatched junction bases: 8. Germline lookup yields CDR1 SGHRS and CDR2 YFSETQ. The CDR3 has 16 residues. Written as DNA, the CDR3 is TGCGCCAGCAGCACAACAAGCGGGAGAGGCACAGATACGCAGTATTTT. This encodes CASSTTSGRGTDTQYF.

The genes are TRBV18 and TRBJ1-6; 9 nucleotides align to TRBD1. The CDR3 sequence is 15 residues long. CDR1 and CDR2 from the germline V gene are KGHSH and LQKENI. Trimming removed 5 bases from V and 9 bases from J; junction bases left unmatched: 8. The CDR3 sequence is CASSSKQGASSPLHF. The CDR3 DNA sequence: TGTGCCAGCTCAAGCAAACAGGGGGCTAGTTCACCCCTCCACTTT.

The chain is built from TRBV30 and TRBJ1-1, with D tentatively TRBD1 (5 bases). The CDR3 extends over 12 amino acids. V lost 7 bases and J 4 bases, leaving 13 bases between the germline ends. Germline assignment: CDR1 GTSNPN and CDR2 SVGIG (reference sequence). Here the CDR3 reads CAFGWGGTEAFF. CDR3 in DNA: TGTGCCTTTGGTTGGGGGGGCACTGAAGCTTTCTTT.

The chain uses TRBV25-1 and TRBJ2-7, with D perhaps TRBD2 (7 bases). The CDR3 is 12 amino acids. The germline CDR1 and CDR2 sequences are MGHDK and SYGVNS. V was pared by 4 bases and J by 7 bases, with 11 bases between. The CDR3 sequence is CASSGGGREQYF. In DNA form, the CDR3 reads TGTGCCAGCAGTGGCGGGGGCAGAGAGCAGTACTTC.

This rearrangement joins TRBV19 to TRBJ1-2, with 7 bases matching TRBD1. Germline V gives CDR1 LNHDA, CDR2 SQIVND (reference sequence). The CDR3 contains 14 residues. The V segment lost 5 bases and the J segment 4 bases; nucleotides outside the gene matches: 7. The CDR3 loop reads CASSVRDSTYGYTF. Written as DNA, the CDR3 is TGTGCCAGTAGTGTCCGGGACAGCACCTATGGCTACACCTTC.